Each of the 29 T cell receptor beta chains below was sequenced from the same sample in a study of T-cell memory formation after mild COVID-19. TCRdb recomputed calls from the 5' RACE reads with MiXCR, one row per CDR3 protein. The sample shows about 360,000 distinct CDR3 sequences, around an eighth of them seen only once. Source material: PBMCs or a T cell subset sorted from them (not recorded which). Receptors originate from a man younger than 30 who had mild COVID-19 (a few samples of this study predate the infection). Cell type and time point are not known.

This clonotype came up a few times. The rearrangement joins TRBV6-1 to TRBJ2-7; the D gene is possibly TRBD1 (6 bases). V was clipped by 2 bases and J by 5 bases, with 13 bases between them. Germline V CDR1 and CDR2: MNHNS, SASEGT. CDR3 size: 14 residues. The CDR3 loop is CASSERSRGDEQYV. The CDR3, as DNA: TGTGCCAGCAGTGAACGGTCCAGGGGTGACGAGCAGTACGTC.

In its sample, this clonotype was seen many times. This rearrangement joins TRBV6-2 or TRBV6-3 to TRBJ1-1, with TRBD1 as a possible D gene (5 bases). CDR1 is MNHEY, CDR2 SVGEGT, per germline. V gave up 11 bases and J gave up 1 base, with 14 bases separating them. The CDR3 spans 13 residues. This CDR3 is CAGHRDGNTEAFF. Written as DNA, the CDR3 is TGTGCCGGACACCGGGACGGGAACACTGAAGCTTTCTTT.

The chain joins TRBV6-2 or TRBV6-3 to TRBJ1-2; 8 bases are shared with TRBD1. CDR3 length: 18 amino acids. Germline lookup yields CDR1 MNHEY and CDR2 SVGEGT. V was pared by 5 bases and J by 2 bases, with 16 bases of the junction left unmatched. CDR3 residues: CASSRDSSTGQANYGYTF. The DNA of the CDR3 is TGTGCCAGCAGTAGAGACAGCTCCACGGGACAGGCCAACTATGGCTACACCTTC.

The sample holds a few counts of this clonotype. The V call is TRBV3-1, the J call TRBJ2-3; D call uncertain. CDR1 is LGHDT, CDR2 YNNKEL, per germline (reference sequence). Trimming pared 2 bases from V and 2 bases from J, leaving 8 bases between. The CDR3 loop spans 14 amino acids. CDR3 residues: CASSQSLATDTQYF. CDR3 DNA: TGTGCCAGCAGCCAATCTCTCGCCACAGATACGCAGTATTTT.

The chain has TRBV7-3 and TRBJ2-7, with D possibly matching TRBD1 (6 bases). This CDR3 spans 16 amino acids. The germline V and J ends were trimmed by 1 base and 1 base, with 14 bases remaining between them. Germline loops: CDR1 SGHTA, CDR2 FQGTGA. CDR3 DNA: TGTGCCAGCAGCTTAAGGGTGTGGGACACATCCTACGAGCAGTACTTC. Translated: CASSLRVWDTSYEQYF.

This sequence joins TRBV6-2 or TRBV6-3 and TRBJ2-3; tentative D call: TRBD2 (6 bases). V shed 7 bases and J shed 6 bases, with 26 bases lying between them. The CDR3 consists of 17 residues. Germline values: CDR1 MNHEY, CDR2 SVGEGT. Here the CDR3 DNA reads TGTGCCAGCAACCCTAGGGGACTTCGACTTAAGACGGATACGCAGTATTTT. Protein product: CASNPRGLRLKTDTQYF.

This clonotype was seen only a few times. The chain combines TRBV9 with TRBJ2-2; weak D call: TRBD1 (6 bases). The CDR3 extends over 15 amino acids. Per the germline V gene, CDR1 is SGDLS and CDR2 is YYNGEE. Deletions cut 0 bases from V and 3 bases from J, with 9 bases between. CDR3 coding DNA: TGTGCCAGCAGCGTAGGGGGACAAGACACCGGGGAGCTGTTTTTT. This sequence encodes CASSVGGQDTGELFF.

The J gene is TRBJ2-4, the V gene TRBV6-5; the match to TRBD1 covers 8 bases. J was trimmed by 13 bases and V by 0 bases; bases with no gene match: 8. The V gene's germline CDR1 is MNHEY and CDR2 SVGAGI. There are 14 residues in the CDR3. CDR3 in amino acids: CASSYSGQASGQYF. The CDR3 DNA sequence: TGTGCCAGCAGTTACTCGGGACAGGCCTCCGGGCAGTACTTC.

The chain joins TRBV7-2 to TRBJ1-2; TRBD1 aligns across 7 bases. V lost 4 bases and J lost 8; bases outside the gene matches: 7. The CDR3 has 13 amino acids. The V gene's germline CDR1 is SGHTA and CDR2 FQGNSA. The CDR3 DNA sequence: TGTGCCAGCAGCTGGGACAGTAATTACGGCTACACCTTC. Protein: CASSWDSNYGYTF.

The CDR3 loop reads CASSSGTRASPLHF. The CDR3 coding sequence is TGCGCCAGCAGTTCCGGGACACGAGCTTCACCCCTCCACTTT. The chain joins TRBV5-1 to TRBJ1-6; a possible D gene is TRBD1 (6 bases). V dropped 5 bases and J dropped 9 bases, with 15 bases sitting between them. There are 14 residues in the CDR3. The V gene's germline CDR1 is SGHRS and CDR2 YFSETQ.

This clonotype was seen many times. This chain links TRBV20-1 with TRBJ1-5, with unresolved D. This CDR3 comprises 12 residues. V was trimmed by 3 bases and J by 13 bases, leaving 16 bases between them. Germline CDR1 and CDR2: DFQATT and SNEGSKA (reference sequence). CDR3 in DNA: TGCAGTGCTAGCGTACTCGGGGAAAATCAGCATTTT. Its protein is CSASVLGENQHF.

There are a few counts of this clonotype. The chain employs TRBV4-3 and TRBJ1-6; D is unresolved. CDR3 size: 15 residues. The V end was cut by 0 bases, the J end by 6 bases, with 9 bases between. Germline CDR1 LGHNA, CDR2 YSLEER. The CDR3 nucleotides are TGCGCCAGCAGCCAAGACCGGGCAGCTAATTCACCCCTCCACTTT. Translated: CASSQDRAANSPLHF.

V and J are TRBV24-1 and TRBJ2-6; 9 nucleotides line up with TRBD1. Germline loops: CDR1 KGHDR, CDR2 SFDVKD. The V segment lost 0 bases and the J segment 1 base; nucleotides outside the gene matches: 6. CDR3 length: 19 amino acids. CDR3 bases: TGTGCCACCAGTGATTTGAGGGACAGGGCCTTGTCTGGGGCCAACGTCCTGACTTTC. Its protein is CATSDLRDRALSGANVLTF.

The chain joins TRBV4-3 to TRBJ1-2; tentatively, D is TRBD1 (6 bases). The CDR3 spans 15 residues. Germline values: CDR1 LGHNA, CDR2 YSLEER. V was clipped by 3 bases and J by 8 bases, with 19 bases between them. CDR3 protein: CASSHLSGAAAGYTF. The CDR3 nucleotides are TGCGCCAGCAGCCACCTATCAGGGGCCGCAGCAGGCTACACCTTC.

V usage is TRBV6-2 or TRBV6-3 and J usage is TRBJ2-7, with a weak D call TRBD1 (5 bases). CDR3 length: 13 residues. Germline-derived CDR1 and CDR2 are MNHEY and SVGEGT. V was shortened by 6 bases and J by 12 bases, with 21 bases between the two germline ends. CDR3 protein: CASSDPPQQAPYF. For the CDR3, the DNA is TGTGCCAGCAGCGACCCCCCCCAACAGGCGCCGTACTTC.

This clonotype was seen only a few times. The chain couples TRBV6-2 or TRBV6-3 to TRBJ2-7, with D maybe TRBD1 (6 bases). Germline V gene data show CDR1 as MNHEY and CDR2 as SVGEGT. Trimming removed 6 bases at V and 5 bases at J, with 14 bases between. This CDR3 comprises 13 residues. The CDR3 reads CASRYRTGNEQYF. The CDR3 bases are TGTGCCAGCAGGTACAGAACAGGGAACGAGCAGTACTTC.

The chain has TRBV20-1 and TRBJ1-1; D not resolved. CDR1 and CDR2 from the germline V gene are DFQATT and SNEGSKA (reference sequence). V was trimmed by 0 bases and J by 10 bases, leaving 12 bases between them. This CDR3 has 12 residues. The CDR3 sequence: CSARDTPKGAFF. The CDR3 region has the DNA TGCAGTGCTAGAGATACACCCAAGGGAGCTTTCTTT.

This rearrangement joins TRBV7-3 to TRBJ2-3, with TRBD2 identical over 8 bases. CDR3 length: 16 residues. V was clipped by 5 bases and J by 0 bases; unmatched bases: 7. The germline gives CDR1 SGHTA, CDR2 FQGTGA. The chain's CDR3 is CASSKSAGASTDTQYF. CDR3 nucleotides: TGTGCCAGCAGCAAATCAGCGGGGGCTAGCACAGATACGCAGTATTTT.

This clonotype appeared a few times. This sequence joins TRBV12-3 or TRBV12-4 and TRBJ2-2; TRBD2 agrees at 7 bases. The V and J ends lost 9 bases and 2 bases, in that order; junction bases with no gene match: 3. The CDR3 consists of 13 residues. CDR3 sequence reads: CASKRGNTGELFF. Written as DNA, the CDR3 is TGTGCCAGTAAGCGGGGCAACACCGGGGAGCTGTTTTTT.

This clonotype occurred many times. In DNA form, the CDR3 reads TGTGCCAGCAGTTTAGCCCTGGACGGAAAGAATGAGCAGTTCTTC. Protein: CASSLALDGKNEQFF. This sequence joins TRBV12-3 or TRBV12-4 and TRBJ2-1; D ambiguous. Trimming cost V 0 bases and J 7 bases, with 13 bases left between them. The CDR3 extends over 15 amino acids.

This clonotype was counted a few times. The rearrangement links TRBV14 to TRBJ2-1; 12 bases fit TRBD2. The V gene's germline CDR1 is SGHDN and CDR2 FVKESK. The J segment lost 5 bases and the V segment lost 3 bases, leaving 8 bases of the junction unmatched. The CDR3 runs to 17 residues. The CDR3 loop reads CASSQGLAGGRDNEQFF. CDR3 nucleotide sequence: TGTGCCAGCAGCCAGGGGCTAGCGGGGGGGCGCGACAATGAGCAGTTCTTC.

This rearrangement joins TRBV5-1 to TRBJ2-2; D possibly uses TRBD1 or TRBD2 (5 bases each). V was clipped by 6 bases and J by 3 bases, with 15 bases between them. Germline CDR1 is SGHRS and CDR2 is YFSETQ. The CDR3 spans 15 residues. CDR3 sequence reads: CASTPRGSDTGELFF. Here the CDR3 DNA reads TGCGCCAGCACCCCGAGGGGCAGCGACACCGGGGAGCTGTTTTTT.

The CDR3 nucleotides read TGTGCCAGCCGTAGTCCCCCAAATCAGCCCCAGCATTTT. Translated, it gives CASRSPPNQPQHF. The chain employs TRBV7-2 and TRBJ1-5; no firm D call. The CDR3 runs to 13 residues. Trimming pared 8 bases from V and 4 bases from J, leaving 12 bases between. Germline V gene lookup returns CDR1 SGHTA and CDR2 FQGNSA.

This clonotype appeared a few times. The chain employs TRBV12-3 or TRBV12-4 and TRBJ1-1; perhaps TRBD1 as D (6 bases). There are 14 residues in the CDR3. V lost 6 bases and J lost 4, with 15 bases in between. As DNA, the CDR3 is TGTGCCAGCAGAAAAACAGGGATGAGCACTGAAGCTTTCTTT. It specifies CASRKTGMSTEAFF.

Only a few counts were recorded for this clonotype. V and J are TRBV30 and TRBJ2-7, with D unresolved. Germline V CDR1 and CDR2: GTSNPN, SVGIG (reference sequence). V was pared by 1 base and J by 5 bases, with 6 bases between. The CDR3 totals 11 residues. CDR3 DNA: TGTGCCTGGAGTGGGATCCACGAGCAGTACTTC. Amino acids: CAWSGIHEQYF.

The chain employs TRBV7-8 and TRBJ2-7; a weak D match, TRBD1 (6 bases). Deletions cut 3 bases from V and 2 bases from J, with 17 bases between. Germline values: CDR1 SGHVS, CDR2 FQNEAQ. The CDR3 has 16 amino acids. The CDR3 region is CASSFSPLRGAYEQYF. The CDR3 nucleotides are TGTGCCAGCAGCTTTTCCCCCCTCAGGGGTGCCTACGAGCAGTACTTC.

This clonotype occurred a few times. The chain is built from TRBV29-1 and TRBJ1-2; 8 bases line up with TRBD1. The germline V gene encodes CDR1 SQVTM and CDR2 ANQGSEA. The CDR3 has 12 amino acids. The junction had 2 bases not matched to a gene; V was cut back by 6 bases and J by 2 bases. The CDR3 here is CSVTGGNYGYTF. The CDR3 DNA follows: TGCAGCGTCACAGGGGGGAACTATGGCTACACCTTC.

This rearrangement joins TRBV9 to TRBJ1-1; 7 bases match TRBD1. V shed 4 bases, J shed 7 bases, and the junction held 7 bases outside the gene matches. Germline CDR1 is SGDLS and CDR2 is YYNGEE. CDR3 length equals 13 residues. CDR3 loop: CASSSRDSLEAFF. CDR3 DNA sequence: TGTGCCAGCAGCTCCCGGGACAGCCTTGAAGCTTTCTTT.

There are a few counts of this clonotype. The chain joins TRBV7-9 to TRBJ2-1; D remains unclear. The CDR3 consists of 13 residues. The V end lost 1 base, the J end lost 6 bases, and 7 bases lay between the germline ends. Germline CDR1 is SEHNR and CDR2 is FQNEAQ (reference sequence). CDR3 loop: CASSLEGGNEQFF. The CDR3 bases are TGTGCCAGCAGCTTAGAGGGTGGCAATGAGCAGTTCTTC.